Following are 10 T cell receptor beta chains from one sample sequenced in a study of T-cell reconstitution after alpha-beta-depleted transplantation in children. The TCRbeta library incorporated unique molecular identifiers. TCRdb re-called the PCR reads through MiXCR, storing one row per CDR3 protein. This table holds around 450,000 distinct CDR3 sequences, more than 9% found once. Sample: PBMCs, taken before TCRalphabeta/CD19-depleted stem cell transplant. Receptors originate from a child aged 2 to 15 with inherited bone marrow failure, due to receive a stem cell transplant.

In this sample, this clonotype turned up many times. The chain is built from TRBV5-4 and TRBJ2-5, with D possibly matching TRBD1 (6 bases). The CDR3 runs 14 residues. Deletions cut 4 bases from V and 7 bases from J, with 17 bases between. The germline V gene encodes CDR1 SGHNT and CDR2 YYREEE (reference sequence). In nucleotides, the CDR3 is TGTGCCAGCAGCCCCGACAGGTGGGGTCGGACCCAGTACTTC. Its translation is CASSPDRWGRTQYF.

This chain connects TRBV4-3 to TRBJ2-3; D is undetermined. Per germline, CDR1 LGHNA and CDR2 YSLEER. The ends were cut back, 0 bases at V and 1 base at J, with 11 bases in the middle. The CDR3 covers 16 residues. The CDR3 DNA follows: TGCGCCAGCAGCCAAGACCCCGTTTCTCGCACAGATACGCAGTATTTT. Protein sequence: CASSQDPVSRTDTQYF.

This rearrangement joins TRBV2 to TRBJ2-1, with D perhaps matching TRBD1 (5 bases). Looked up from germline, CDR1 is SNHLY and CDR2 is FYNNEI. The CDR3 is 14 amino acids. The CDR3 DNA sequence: TGTTCTCAGGGTAGTGGGTCTTACTACAATGAGCAGTTCTTC. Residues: CSQGSGSYYNEQFF.

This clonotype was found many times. In DNA, the CDR3 is TGTGCCAGCAGCCAACCGACAGGGAACACCGGGGAGCTGTTTTTT. This codes for CASSQPTGNTGELFF. V usage is TRBV4-2 and J usage is TRBJ2-2; D might be TRBD1 (6 bases). The V gene lost 2 bases and the J gene lost 1 base, with 8 bases spanning the gap. This CDR3 has 15 amino acids. CDR1 is LGHNA, CDR2 YNFKEQ, per germline.

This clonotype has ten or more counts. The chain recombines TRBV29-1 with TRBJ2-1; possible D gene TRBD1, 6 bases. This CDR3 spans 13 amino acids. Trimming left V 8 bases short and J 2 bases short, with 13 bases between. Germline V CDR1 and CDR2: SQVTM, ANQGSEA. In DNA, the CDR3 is TGCAGCTCCCGGGACACCGCCTACAATGAGCAGTTCTTC. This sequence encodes CSSRDTAYNEQFF.

CDR3 coding DNA: TGTGCCAGCAGCTCTAACCGGGACAGGGCTGAAGCTTTCTTT. This codes for CASSSNRDRAEAFF. The rearrangement uses TRBV6-2 or TRBV6-3 and TRBJ1-1; 9 bases match TRBD1. Per germline, CDR1 MNHEY and CDR2 SVGEGT. The CDR3 sequence is 14 residues long. Losses at the gene ends were 6 bases for V and 6 bases for J; bases not matched to a gene: 8.

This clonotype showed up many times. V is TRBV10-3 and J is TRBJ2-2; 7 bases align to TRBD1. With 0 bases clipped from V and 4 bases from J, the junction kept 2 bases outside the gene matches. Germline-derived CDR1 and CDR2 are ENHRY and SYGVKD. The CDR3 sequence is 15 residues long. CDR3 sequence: CAISESDRATGELFF. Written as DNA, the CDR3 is TGTGCCATCAGTGAGTCCGACAGGGCCACCGGGGAGCTGTTTTTT.

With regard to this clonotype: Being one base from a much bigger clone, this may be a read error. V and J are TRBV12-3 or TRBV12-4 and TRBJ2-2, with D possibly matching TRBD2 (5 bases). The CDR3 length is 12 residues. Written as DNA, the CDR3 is TGTGCCAGCAGGTCCGGGTCCGGGAAGCTGTTTTTT. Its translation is CASRSGSGKLFF.

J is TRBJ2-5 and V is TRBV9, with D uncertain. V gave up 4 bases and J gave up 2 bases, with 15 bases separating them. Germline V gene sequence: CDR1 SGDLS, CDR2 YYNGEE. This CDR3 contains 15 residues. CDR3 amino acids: CASSTRPHGQETQYF. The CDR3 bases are TGTGCCAGCAGCACCCGCCCTCACGGTCAAGAGACCCAGTACTTC.

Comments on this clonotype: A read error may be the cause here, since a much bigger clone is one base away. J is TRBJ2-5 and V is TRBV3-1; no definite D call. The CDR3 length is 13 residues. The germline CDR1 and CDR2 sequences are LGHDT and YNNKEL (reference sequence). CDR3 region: CASCQERQETQYF. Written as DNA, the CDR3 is TGTGCCAGCTGCCAAGAGAGGCAAGAGACCCAGTACTTC.